This section outlines one T cell receptor beta chain sequence together with its context. The source of the sample is a study of blood T cell repertoires in COVID-19. Whole-study context: The analysed material was cDNA or gDNA that came from T cells, B-cell-depleted T cells, or PBMCs.

Per the original methods: For nucleated cells, counts were estimated from reference gene primer amplification. TCRdb's copy holds only in-frame clones and misses some; the assay was immunoSEQ multiplex PCR. V, J and clone size were drawn from that table, and D and trimming were deduced from the DNA. The sample carries more than 200,000 clones, 70% to 90% recorded once. Trimming stripped 3 bases from V and 7 bases from J, with 12 bases between. The CDR3 covers 13 residues. The germline V gene has CDR1 SGHAT and CDR2 FQNNGV. Participant age was roughly 18 to 95 years, and participants resided in fewer than 30 US areas. Cohort placement rested on clinical history that participants reported themselves.

The sample taken for sequencing was PBMCs or T cells enriched from blood (not recorded which). The rearrangement joins TRBV11-2 to TRBJ1-1; D might be TRBD1 (5 bases). The receptor was derived from a woman in her forties with acute COVID-19. Written as DNA, the CDR3 is TGTGCCAGCAGCTTTCGGACAAGCCTTGAAGCTTTCTTT. Translating gives CASSFRTSLEAFF. Drawing the rest from reference TRBV11-2 and TRBJ1-1, the complete variable domain is EAGVAQSPRYKIIEKRQSVAFWCNPISGHATLYWYQQILGQGPKLLIQFQNNGVVDDSQLPKDRFSAERLKGVDSTLKIQPAKLEDSAVYLCASSFRTSLEAFFGQGTRLTVV.